The rows below give T cell receptor beta chains drawn from one sample of a study of T-cell memory formation after mild COVID-19. TCRdb independently ran MiXCR on the 5' RACE reads; one entry per CDR3 protein. The profile shows roughly 100,000 distinct CDR3 sequences, approximately 13% of them singletons. The sequenced sample was PBMCs or a T cell subset sorted from them (not recorded which). The receptor set was obtained from an adult woman who had mild COVID-19 (a few samples of this study predate the infection). Cell type and time point are not known. Both conserved end residues are part of each CDR3. The D gene is left open where the match is weak. Clone size is shown for a subset of rows, as once, few, many or a class of expanded clone.

d_gene: -; j_gene: TRBJ2-1; abundance: -; v_gene: TRBV11-2; CDR3aa: CASSLAYSSYNEQFF; CDR3nt: TGTGCCAGCAGCTTAGCTTATAGCTCCTACAATGAGCAGTTCTTC
d_gene: TRBD2; j_gene: TRBJ2-1; abundance: -; v_gene: TRBV20-1; CDR3aa: CSASIPRTSGNEQFF; CDR3nt: TGCAGTGCTAGCATCCCGAGAACTAGCGGCAATGAGCAGTTCTTC
d_gene: TRBD2; j_gene: TRBJ2-7; abundance: -; v_gene: TRBV9; CDR3aa: CASSPSSGGFSYEQYF; CDR3nt: TGTGCCAGCAGTCCCTCCTCGGGGGGTTTCTCCTACGAGCAGTACTTC
d_gene: TRBD2; j_gene: TRBJ2-5; abundance: few; v_gene: TRBV3-1; CDR3aa: CASSPGTSGAGETQYF; CDR3nt: TGTGCCAGCAGTCCCGGGACTAGCGGGGCAGGGGAGACCCAGTACTTC
d_gene: TRBD2; j_gene: TRBJ2-3; abundance: many; v_gene: TRBV9; CDR3aa: CASSLGLADTQYF; CDR3nt: TGTGCCAGCAGCCTCGGACTAGCGGATACGCAGTATTTT
d_gene: -; j_gene: TRBJ2-7; abundance: few; v_gene: TRBV7-8; CDR3aa: CASSPAVGRAYEQYF; CDR3nt: TGTGCCAGCAGCCCAGCTGTGGGCAGGGCATACGAGCAGTACTTC
d_gene: -; j_gene: TRBJ2-5; abundance: few; v_gene: TRBV7-9; CDR3aa: CASSTPRNQETQYF; CDR3nt: TGTGCCAGCAGCACCCCACGGAATCAAGAGACCCAGTACTTC
d_gene: -; j_gene: TRBJ1-1; abundance: many; v_gene: TRBV12-3/TRBV12-4; CDR3aa: CASSPQGEAFF; CDR3nt: TGTGCCAGCAGTCCGCAGGGTGAAGCTTTCTTT
d_gene: -; j_gene: TRBJ2-3; abundance: few; v_gene: TRBV7-6; CDR3aa: CASSYLSGGTDTQYF; CDR3nt: TGTGCCAGCAGCTACCTGTCTGGGGGCACAGATACGCAGTATTTT
d_gene: -; j_gene: TRBJ1-2; abundance: -; v_gene: TRBV29-1; CDR3aa: CSVERLGGGYGYTF; CDR3nt: TGCAGCGTTGAGCGGTTGGGGGGCGGCTATGGCTACACCTTC
d_gene: TRBD1; j_gene: TRBJ1-1; abundance: few; v_gene: TRBV5-6; CDR3aa: CASSGDRGRTEAFF; CDR3nt: TGTGCCAGCAGCGGGGACAGGGGGCGGACTGAAGCTTTCTTT
d_gene: TRBD2; j_gene: TRBJ2-3; abundance: -; v_gene: TRBV3-1; CDR3aa: CASSPGTSGEEDTQYF; CDR3nt: TGTGCCAGCAGCCCCGGGACTAGCGGGGAGGAAGATACGCAGTATTTT
d_gene: -; j_gene: TRBJ2-7; abundance: -; v_gene: TRBV7-2; CDR3aa: CASSFFKGPYEQYF; CDR3nt: TGTGCCAGCAGCTTTTTTAAGGGGCCCTACGAGCAGTACTTC
d_gene: -; j_gene: TRBJ2-7; abundance: -; v_gene: TRBV5-4; CDR3aa: CASSYDRNHEQYF; CDR3nt: TGTGCCAGCAGCTATGACAGGAATCACGAGCAGTACTTC
d_gene: TRBD1; j_gene: TRBJ2-4; abundance: many; v_gene: TRBV7-2; CDR3aa: CASSPLGQAENIQYF; CDR3nt: TGTGCCAGCAGCCCTCTGGGACAGGCAGAAAACATTCAGTACTTC
d_gene: -; j_gene: TRBJ1-5; abundance: -; v_gene: TRBV10-3; CDR3aa: CAISEWGNNQPQHF; CDR3nt: TGTGCCATCAGTGAATGGGGGAACAATCAGCCCCAGCATTTT
d_gene: TRBD1; j_gene: TRBJ2-2; abundance: -; v_gene: TRBV12-3/TRBV12-4; CDR3aa: CASSRQGQDLPTGELFF; CDR3nt: TGTGCCAGCAGCCGCCAGGGACAGGACTTACCGACCGGGGAGCTGTTTTTT
d_gene: -; j_gene: TRBJ2-5; abundance: -; v_gene: TRBV12-3/TRBV12-4; CDR3aa: CASSLPSVSPGETQYF; CDR3nt: TGTGCCAGCAGTTTACCTTCTGTCTCCCCAGGGGAGACCCAGTACTTC
d_gene: -; j_gene: TRBJ2-1; abundance: few; v_gene: TRBV29-1; CDR3aa: CSVEDSVSSYNEQFF; CDR3nt: TGCAGCGTTGAGGATAGCGTTAGCTCCTACAATGAGCAGTTCTTC
d_gene: TRBD2; j_gene: TRBJ2-7; abundance: -; v_gene: TRBV12-3/TRBV12-4; CDR3aa: CASSPRISGGVRYEQYF; CDR3nt: TGTGCCAGCAGTCCCCGAATTAGCGGGGGGGTGAGATACGAGCAGTACTTC
d_gene: TRBD1; j_gene: TRBJ2-7; abundance: many; v_gene: TRBV5-1; CDR3aa: CASSLGQGADEQYF; CDR3nt: TGCGCCAGCAGCTTAGGACAGGGGGCAGATGAGCAGTACTTC
d_gene: -; j_gene: TRBJ2-3; abundance: -; v_gene: TRBV12-3/TRBV12-4; CDR3aa: CASELYAGSDTQYF; CDR3nt: TGTGCCAGCGAGTTATACGCGGGGTCAGATACGCAGTATTTT
d_gene: -; j_gene: TRBJ1-2; abundance: few; v_gene: TRBV20-1; CDR3aa: CSALQIDGYTF; CDR3nt: TGCAGTGCCTTGCAGATCGACGGCTACACCTTC
d_gene: TRBD1; j_gene: TRBJ2-1; abundance: -; v_gene: TRBV24-1; CDR3aa: CATSPGTGYNEQFF; CDR3nt: TGTGCCACCAGTCCCGGGACAGGGTACAATGAGCAGTTCTTC
d_gene: -; j_gene: TRBJ2-1; abundance: many; v_gene: TRBV6-5; CDR3aa: CASSYTDSHEQFF; CDR3nt: TGTGCCAGCAGTTACACCGACAGTCATGAGCAGTTCTTC
d_gene: TRBD1; j_gene: TRBJ2-7; abundance: few; v_gene: TRBV3-1; CDR3aa: CASSQEGQERYEQYF; CDR3nt: TGTGCCAGCAGCCAAGAAGGACAGGAGCGGTACGAGCAGTACTTC
d_gene: -; j_gene: TRBJ2-1; abundance: -; v_gene: TRBV5-8; CDR3aa: CASSPGRGSYNEQFF; CDR3nt: TGTGCCAGCAGCCCCGGTAGGGGCTCCTACAATGAGCAGTTCTTC
d_gene: TRBD2; j_gene: TRBJ2-5; abundance: few; v_gene: TRBV7-2; CDR3aa: CASSGLAGIQETQYF; CDR3nt: TGTGCCAGCAGCGGACTAGCGGGGATCCAAGAGACCCAGTACTTC
d_gene: TRBD1; j_gene: TRBJ2-3; abundance: few; v_gene: TRBV25-1; CDR3aa: CASSWTGIHSDTQYF; CDR3nt: TGTGCCAGCAGTTGGACAGGAATTCACTCAGATACGCAGTATTTT
d_gene: TRBD1; j_gene: TRBJ2-2; abundance: -; v_gene: TRBV24-1; CDR3aa: CATSHQGDRELFF; CDR3nt: TGTGCCACCAGCCACCAGGGGGACCGGGAGCTGTTTTTT
d_gene: -; j_gene: TRBJ2-1; abundance: -; v_gene: TRBV5-6; CDR3aa: CASYSGDEQFF; CDR3nt: TGTGCCAGCTATTCGGGGGATGAGCAGTTCTTC
d_gene: TRBD2; j_gene: TRBJ2-5; abundance: few; v_gene: TRBV5-1; CDR3aa: CASSLTSGGRETQYF; CDR3nt: TGCGCCAGCAGCTTGACTAGCGGGGGGAGAGAGACCCAGTACTTC
d_gene: -; j_gene: TRBJ2-2; abundance: many; v_gene: TRBV5-1; CDR3aa: CASSLVGTGELFF; CDR3nt: TGCGCCAGCAGCTTGGTGGGCACCGGGGAGCTGTTTTTT
d_gene: -; j_gene: TRBJ2-3; abundance: few; v_gene: TRBV4-1; CDR3aa: CASHSLDSDTDTQYF; CDR3nt: TGCGCCAGCCACTCCTTGGACAGCGACACAGATACGCAGTATTTT
d_gene: -; j_gene: TRBJ1-1; abundance: -; v_gene: TRBV24-1; CDR3aa: CATYSSTGRAFF; CDR3nt: TGTGCCACCTACTCCTCTACAGGCAGAGCTTTCTTT
d_gene: -; j_gene: TRBJ2-1; abundance: few; v_gene: TRBV4-1; CDR3aa: CASSQDLGAGGEQFF; CDR3nt: TGCGCCAGCAGCCAAGATCTAGGGGCAGGAGGTGAGCAGTTCTTC
d_gene: -; j_gene: TRBJ2-3; abundance: -; v_gene: TRBV12-3/TRBV12-4; CDR3aa: CASNSGGGIPDTQYF; CDR3nt: TGTGCCAGCAACTCTGGGGGGGGCATACCAGATACGCAGTATTTT
d_gene: -; j_gene: TRBJ2-1; abundance: many; v_gene: TRBV27; CDR3aa: CASSFLPLLANEQFF; CDR3nt: TGTGCCAGCAGTTTCCTCCCCTTACTAGCCAATGAGCAGTTCTTC
d_gene: -; j_gene: TRBJ2-5; abundance: many; v_gene: TRBV27; CDR3aa: CASSADQETQYF; CDR3nt: TGTGCCAGCAGTGCCGACCAAGAGACCCAGTACTTC
d_gene: TRBD1; j_gene: TRBJ1-5; abundance: -; v_gene: TRBV7-9; CDR3aa: CASSFSGGYSNQPQHF; CDR3nt: TGTGCCAGCAGTTTCTCAGGGGGCTATAGCAATCAGCCCCAGCATTTT
d_gene: -; j_gene: TRBJ2-7; abundance: few; v_gene: TRBV5-1; CDR3aa: CASSLVVLVGQGVNEQYF; CDR3nt: TGCGCCAGCAGCTTGGTGGTACTCGTGGGACAAGGAGTCAACGAGCAGTACTTC
d_gene: TRBD2; j_gene: TRBJ2-7; abundance: -; v_gene: TRBV11-2; CDR3aa: CASSSLTGTSAYEQYF; CDR3nt: TGTGCCAGCAGCTCCCTAACCGGGACTAGTGCCTACGAGCAGTACTTC
d_gene: -; j_gene: TRBJ2-3; abundance: once; v_gene: TRBV4-1; CDR3aa: CASSQDPEFGDTQYF; CDR3nt: TGCGCCAGCAGCCAAGATCCGGAGTTTGGAGATACGCAGTATTTT
d_gene: TRBD1; j_gene: TRBJ2-5; abundance: few; v_gene: TRBV25-1; CDR3aa: CASSEFVGTGREETQYF; CDR3nt: TGTGCCAGCAGTGAATTCGTGGGGACAGGGCGGGAAGAGACCCAGTACTTC
d_gene: TRBD1; j_gene: TRBJ2-7; abundance: medium-sized; v_gene: TRBV7-9; CDR3aa: CASSSGTAFGDEQYF; CDR3nt: TGTGCCAGCAGCTCCGGGACAGCCTTTGGGGACGAGCAGTACTTC
d_gene: TRBD1; j_gene: TRBJ2-7; abundance: few; v_gene: TRBV7-6; CDR3aa: CASSFWTGAEQYF; CDR3nt: TGTGCCAGCAGCTTTTGGACAGGGGCCGAGCAGTACTTC
d_gene: TRBD2; j_gene: TRBJ2-3; abundance: -; v_gene: TRBV12-3/TRBV12-4; CDR3aa: CASSESGSVDTQYF; CDR3nt: TGTGCCAGCAGTGAGAGCGGGAGTGTAGATACGCAGTATTTT
d_gene: -; j_gene: TRBJ2-7; abundance: few; v_gene: TRBV7-6; CDR3aa: CASSSLGASSYEQYF; CDR3nt: TGTGCCAGCAGCTCCTTGGGGGCTAGCTCCTACGAGCAGTACTTC
d_gene: TRBD2; j_gene: TRBJ2-3; abundance: -; v_gene: TRBV2; CDR3aa: CASRPAGVPSTDTQYF; CDR3nt: TGTGCCAGCAGACCAGCGGGGGTGCCTAGCACAGATACGCAGTATTTT
d_gene: -; j_gene: TRBJ2-1; abundance: few; v_gene: TRBV7-3; CDR3aa: CASSFEGINEQFF; CDR3nt: TGTGCCAGCAGCTTTGAGGGGATCAATGAGCAGTTCTTC